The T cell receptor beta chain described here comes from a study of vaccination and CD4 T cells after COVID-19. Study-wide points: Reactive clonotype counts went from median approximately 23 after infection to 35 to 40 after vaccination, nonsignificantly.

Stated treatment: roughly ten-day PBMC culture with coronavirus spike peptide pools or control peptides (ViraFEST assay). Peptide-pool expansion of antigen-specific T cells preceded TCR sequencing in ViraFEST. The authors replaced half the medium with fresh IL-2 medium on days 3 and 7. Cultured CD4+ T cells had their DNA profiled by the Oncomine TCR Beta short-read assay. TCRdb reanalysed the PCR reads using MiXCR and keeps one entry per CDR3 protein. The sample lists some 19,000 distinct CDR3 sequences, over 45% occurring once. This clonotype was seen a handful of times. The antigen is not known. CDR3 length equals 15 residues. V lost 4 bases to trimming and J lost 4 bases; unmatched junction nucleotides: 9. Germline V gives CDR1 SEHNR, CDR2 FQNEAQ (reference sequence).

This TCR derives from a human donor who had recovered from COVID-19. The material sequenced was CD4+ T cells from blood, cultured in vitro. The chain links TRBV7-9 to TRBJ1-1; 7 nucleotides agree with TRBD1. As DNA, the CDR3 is TGTGCCAGCAGCTCGTACAGGGGCCGGGGCACTGAAGCTTTCTTT. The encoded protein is CASSSYRGRGTEAFF.